The clone carrying this T cell receptor beta chain occurred a few times. As yet, its antigen is unknown. Each single cDNA molecule received a unique molecular identifier. TCRdb ran MiXCR on the 5' RACE reads and lists one entry per CDR3 protein. The sample contains 70,000 to 90,000 distinct CDR3 sequences, about 15% of which appear only once. V lost 4 bases to trimming and J lost 0 bases, with 8 bases between them. The germline CDR1 and CDR2 sequences are SGHRS and YFSETQ. This CDR3 contains 14 residues. This record comes from a study of early T cells in non-severe SARS-CoV-2 infection. Looking at the study overall: Bulk RNA isolated from unsorted whole blood underwent sequencing; chains were not paired.

Findings of the study overall: Clonotype matching in VDJdb favored anti-spike CD8 responses and did not capture private and CD4 specificities.

This sequence joins TRBV5-1 and TRBJ2-1; D possibly corresponds to TRBD2 (5 bases). This clonotype was sampled from an adult who was a healthcare worker with PCR-confirmed SARS-CoV-2 infection or an uninfected control (not recorded which). Sequencing was done on a sample of whole blood. The CDR3 protein is CASSETISYNEQFF. DNA of the CDR3: TGCGCCAGCAGCGAGACTATCTCCTACAATGAGCAGTTCTTC.